Below are 16 T cell receptor beta chains sequenced from a single sample in a study of CD8+CD57+ T cells in acquired aplastic anemia. Investigators profiled TCR beta VDJ and CDR3 from genomic DNA template. TCRdb re-called the reads through MiXCR, storing one row per CDR3 protein. The sample includes over 150,000 distinct CDR3 sequences, over 50% seen only once; the top ten take approximately 12%. Sequenced patients had shown CD8+CD57+ cell expansion by flow cytometry. The sample comprised sorted CD4+, CD8+, or CD8+CD57+ T cells (not recorded which) from PBMCs. These receptors were taken from a human donor with aplastic anemia.

This chain links TRBV6-5 with TRBJ2-5; no reliable D call. Germline CDR1 MNHEY, CDR2 SVGAGI. The V end was cut by 5 bases, the J end by 4 bases, with 8 bases between. This CDR3 comprises 12 residues. The CDR3 reads CASSNPGETQYF. The CDR3 region has the DNA TGTGCCAGCAGTAACCCAGGAGAGACCCAGTACTTC.

The chain joins TRBV24-1 to TRBJ1-2, with D tentatively TRBD1 (6 bases). This CDR3 region has 16 residues. Germline CDR1 reads KGHDR; CDR2 reads SFDVKD. Trimming cost V 4 bases and J 5 bases, with 19 bases left between them. This CDR3 is CATSDSNDRFGYGYTF. In DNA form, the CDR3 reads TGTGCCACCAGTGACAGTAACGACAGGTTTGGGTATGGCTACACCTTC.

The chain combines TRBV2 with TRBJ1-5; D gene ambiguous. The CDR3 runs to 12 residues. Germline V CDR1 and CDR2: SNHLY, FYNNEI. V was clipped by 6 bases and J by 3 bases, with 6 bases between them. The CDR3 nucleotides read TGTGCCAGCAGGACGGTCAATCAGCCCCAGCATTTT. Translation: CASRTVNQPQHF.

This clonotype came up many times. This chain joins TRBV29-1 and TRBJ1-2; 7 bases are shared with TRBD1. The germline gives CDR1 SQVTM, CDR2 ANQGSEA. This CDR3 comprises 14 residues. Unmatched junction bases numbered 13, after V lost 4 bases and J lost 8 bases. The CDR3 here is CSVVESTGSRGYTF. The CDR3 DNA follows: TGCAGCGTTGTAGAATCGACAGGGAGTAGGGGCTACACCTTC.

The sample holds one count of this clonotype. J is TRBJ2-7 and V is TRBV11-1, with 14 bases aligning to TRBD2. This CDR3 has 16 amino acids. Trimming at V came to 5 bases and at J to 5 bases, leaving 8 bases not matched to a gene. Germline lookup yields CDR1 SGHAT and CDR2 FQDESV (reference sequence). This CDR3 is CASSPGTSGRSNEQYF. CDR3 nucleotides: TGTGCCAGCAGCCCGGGGACTAGCGGGAGATCCAACGAGCAGTACTTC.

This clonotype appeared many times. The chain couples TRBV15 to TRBJ1-1; 7 nucleotides match TRBD1. This CDR3 region has 16 residues. V shed 7 bases and J 3 bases; nucleotides not matched to a gene: 14. Germline V lookup: CDR1 LNHNV, CDR2 YYDKDF (reference sequence). The CDR3 region is CATTSNPQGWDTEAFF. The CDR3 nucleotides read TGTGCCACCACTTCCAACCCACAGGGGTGGGACACTGAAGCTTTCTTT.

The sample holds many counts of this clonotype. The chain couples TRBV9 to TRBJ2-1, with a tentative D call TRBD2 (5 bases). V gave up 0 bases and J gave up 1 base, with 8 bases separating them. This CDR3 is 15 amino acids long. Germline V lookup: CDR1 SGDLS, CDR2 YYNGEE. DNA of the CDR3: TGTGCCAGCAGCGTAGTCGGGGATTCCTACAATGAGCAGTTCTTC. Amino acids: CASSVVGDSYNEQFF.

In this sample, this clonotype turned up many times. J is TRBJ1-6 and V is TRBV11-1; 10 positions agree with TRBD1. The germline CDR1 and CDR2 sequences are SGHAT and FQDESV (reference sequence). The CDR3 length is 18 residues. With V trimmed by 0 bases and J by 5 bases, 7 bases remained unmatched. As DNA, the CDR3 is TGTGCCAGCAGCTTAGCCGGACAGGGGGAAGAAGATAATTCACCCCTCCACTTT. It translates to CASSLAGQGEEDNSPLHF.

Points on this clonotype: One end of the junction does not line up with germline, which may come from a read error. This chain uses TRBV4-1 with TRBJ2-1, with no clear D. CDR1 is MGHRA, CDR2 YSYEKL, per germline. The CDR3 loop spans 11 amino acids. CDR3 in amino acids: CASTQNSEQFF. The CDR3, as DNA: TGCGCCAGCACCCAAAACAGTGAGCAGTTCTTC.

Regarding this clonotype: A clone one base away is much larger, so this may be a read error. The CDR3 bases are TGTGCCAGCACCGAGGGGCGGGGGGGCAGATTCGAGCAGTACTTC. Amino acid sequence: CASTEGRGGRFEQYF. The gene calls are TRBV9 and TRBJ2-7, with 9 bases identical to TRBD2. Losses at the gene ends were 6 bases for V and 6 bases for J; bases not matched to a gene: 13. Germline values: CDR1 SGDLS, CDR2 YYNGEE. The CDR3 runs to 15 residues.

As to this clonotype: A much larger clone lies a single base off, so this may be a read error. The chain recombines TRBV7-6 with TRBJ2-1, with 9 bases fitting TRBD2. Germline V gene data show CDR1 as SGHVS and CDR2 as FNYEAQ. The CDR3 totals 16 residues. Here the CDR3 reads CASSSGGGGEINEQLF. The CDR3 coding sequence is TGTGCCAGCAGCTCAGGCGGGGGGGGTGAAATCAATGAGCAGCTCTTC.

The genes are TRBV4-1 and TRBJ2-7; D is undetermined. The germline CDR1 and CDR2 sequences are MGHRA and YSYEKL. Trimming took 0 bases from V and 6 from J, leaving 6 bases between them. There are 12 residues in the CDR3. Written as DNA, the CDR3 is TGCGCCAGCAGCCAAGATCTTGTCGAGCAGTACTTC. Amino acid sequence: CASSQDLVEQYF.

The V and J genes are TRBV20-1 and TRBJ2-3; 8 bases fit TRBD2. Germline assignment: CDR1 DFQATT and CDR2 SNEGSKA (reference sequence). The CDR3 contains 12 residues. Germline trimming cut 6 bases from V and 1 base from J; bases unmatched to any gene: 0. The CDR3 region is CSAGLGTDTQYF. CDR3 in DNA: TGCAGTGCGGGACTAGGCACAGATACGCAGTATTTT.

In its sample, this clonotype was seen a few times. The chain links TRBV10-3 to TRBJ1-2, with 8 bases aligning to TRBD1. V lost 10 bases and J lost 1; bases outside the gene matches: 14. There are 16 residues in the CDR3. Germline CDR1 ENHRY, CDR2 SYGVKD. In DNA form, the CDR3 reads TGTGCCACGATCGCTAAAGGGACAGGAGATAACTATGGCTACACCTTC. Protein sequence: CATIAKGTGDNYGYTF.

In its sample, this clonotype was seen once. V and J are TRBV7-8 and TRBJ2-7, with D unclear. From germline, CDR1 is SGHVS and CDR2 FQNEAQ. This CDR3 is built from 14 residues. Deletions cut 5 bases from V and 0 bases from J, with 11 bases between. In nucleotides, the CDR3 is TGTGCCAGCAGCCAGCGACGGATCTCCTACGAGCAGTACTTC. Translated: CASSQRRISYEQYF. The full variable domain, in which reference TRBV7-8 and TRBJ2-7 provide the parts outside the CDR3, is GAGVSQSPRYKVAKRGQDVALRCDPISGHVSLFWYQQALGQGPEFLTYFQNEAQLDKSGLPSDRFFAERPEGSVSTLKIQRTQQEDSAVYLCASSQRRISYEQYFGPGTRLTVT.

This clonotype has a handful of counts. V usage is TRBV29-1 and J usage is TRBJ2-3, with 7 positions matching TRBD2. The CDR3 is made up of 14 amino acids. The junction had 7 bases not matched to a gene; V was cut back by 3 bases and J by 4 bases. The germline CDR1 and CDR2 sequences are SQVTM and ANQGSEA. CDR3 sequence reads: CSVDRAGKSDTQYF. The CDR3 bases are TGCAGCGTTGACCGAGCGGGAAAATCAGATACGCAGTATTTT.